The clone carrying this TCR beta chain was picked up a small number of times. Its antigen is still unknown. The sample originates from a study of T cells after yellow fever vaccination. As for the study in general: Fractions containing few cells were prepared with SMART-Seq v4 Ultra Low Input. Findings and caveats of the study: After the booster, nearly 98% of CD4 and 88% of CD8 primary-response clones were re-detected.

V lost 5 bases and J 1 base, leaving 12 bases between the germline ends. Germline CDR1 reads MNHEY; CDR2 reads SVGEGT. This CDR3 is built from 15 residues. Using its own MiXCR run on the 5' RACE reads, TCRdb lists one record per CDR3 protein. The repertoire holds around 590,000 distinct CDR3 sequences, about 12% seen once, with 15% in the top ten. Here the sequenced sample was PBMCs, taken on the day of the yellow fever booster vaccination. This rearrangement joins TRBV6-2 or TRBV6-3 to TRBJ2-1; D call uncertain. This receptor was obtained from a man aged 25 to 40 who received the YFV17D yellow fever vaccine. CDR3 in DNA: TGTGCCAGCAGTCAGTTAAAGGGTTCCTACAATGAGCAGTTCTTC. Encoded protein: CASSQLKGSYNEQFF.